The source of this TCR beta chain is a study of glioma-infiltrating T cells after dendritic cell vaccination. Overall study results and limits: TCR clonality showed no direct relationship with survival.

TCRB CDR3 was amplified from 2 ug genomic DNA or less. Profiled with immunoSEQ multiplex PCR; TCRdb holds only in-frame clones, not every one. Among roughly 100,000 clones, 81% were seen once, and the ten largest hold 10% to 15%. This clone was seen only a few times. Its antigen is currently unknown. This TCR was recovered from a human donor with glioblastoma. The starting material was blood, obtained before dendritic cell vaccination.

CDR3 in DNA: TGTGCCAGCAGTGAACAACTCAGGGAAACTTCCTACGAGCAGTACTTC. This sequence encodes CASSEQLRETSYEQYF. The genes are TRBV2 and TRBJ2-7; a weak D match, TRBD1 (5 bases). V was cut by 2 bases and J by 1 base, with 15 bases left in between. This CDR3 is 16 amino acids long. Germline-derived CDR1 and CDR2 are SNHLY and FYNNEI.